The 16 T cell receptor beta chains given below trace back to one sample, sequenced in a study of T cell changes during pregnancy in multiple sclerosis. The table came from immunoSEQ multiplex PCR; TCRdb's copy has only in-frame clones and leaves some out. This table holds around 35,000 clones, 90% found once. The material sequenced was CD4+ T cells from peripheral blood mononuclear cells, taken in the second trimester of pregnancy. The receptor source for this set is a female donor with multiple sclerosis, enrolled in a pregnancy study.

The chain links TRBV4-2 to TRBJ2-3; D is undetermined. The CDR3 sequence is 14 residues long. Trimming took off 0 bases at V and 1 base at J, with 5 bases between the two ends. Per the germline V gene, CDR1 is LGHNA and CDR2 is YNFKEQ. The CDR3 DNA follows: TGTGCCAGCAGCCAAGATCGGGGCACAGATACGCAGTATTTT. This codes for CASSQDRGTDTQYF.

The V call is TRBV5-1, the J call TRBJ2-1; D is possibly TRBD2 (6 bases). This CDR3 region has 16 residues. Germline V gene sequence: CDR1 SGHRS, CDR2 YFSETQ. The V and J ends lost 1 base and 2 bases respectively, with 13 bases between them. This chain's CDR3 is CASSLRLASAYNEQFF. CDR3 nucleotides: TGCGCCAGCAGCTTGAGGCTAGCGAGTGCCTACAATGAGCAGTTCTTC.

V gene TRBV4-3 combines with J gene TRBJ1-1, with D unresolved. The germline V and J ends were trimmed by 0 bases and 4 bases, with 15 bases remaining between them. The germline V gene has CDR1 LGHNA and CDR2 YSLEER. The CDR3 length is 16 residues. The DNA of the CDR3 is TGCGCCAGCAGCCAAGATGCTTCCAGGAGGAGCACTGAAGCTTTCTTT. It translates to CASSQDASRRSTEAFF.

The chain carries TRBV9 and TRBJ1-6; D is unresolved. The CDR3 length is 16 residues. V was shortened by 4 bases and J by 1 base, with 12 bases between the two germline ends. Per the germline V gene, CDR1 is SGDLS and CDR2 is YYNGEE. The CDR3 DNA sequence: TGTGCCAGCAGCTGGAGGGAGGAATCCTATAATTCACCCCTCCACTTT. It is translated as CASSWREESYNSPLHF. Supplemented by reference TRBV9 and TRBJ1-6, the full variable domain reads DSGVTQTPKHLITATGQRVTLRCSPRSGDLSVYWYQQSLDQGLQFLIQYYNGEERAKGNILERFSAQQFPDLHSELNLSSLELGDSALYFCASSWREESYNSPLHFGNGTRLTVT.

This clone was seen only once. The V call is TRBV18, the J call TRBJ1-1; D might be TRBD1 (5 bases). V shed 5 bases and J shed 5 bases, with 15 bases lying between them. This CDR3 has 14 residues. Germline assignment: CDR1 KGHSH and CDR2 LQKENI. The CDR3 sequence: CASSMNRGETEAFF. The CDR3 DNA follows: TGTGCCAGCTCAATGAACCGGGGGGAAACTGAAGCTTTCTTT.

The gene calls are TRBV29-1 and TRBJ2-5, with 9 nucleotides matching TRBD1. V lost 4 bases and J lost 3; bases outside the gene matches: 0. Per germline, CDR1 SQVTM and CDR2 ANQGSEA. CDR3 length: 12 amino acids. The DNA for the CDR3 is TGCAGCGTTGGACAGGGGGAAGAGACCCAGTACTTC. It specifies CSVGQGEETQYF.

The chain has TRBV7-6 and TRBJ2-1; 7 nucleotides align to TRBD1. V shed 1 base and J 10 bases; nucleotides not matched to a gene: 7. CDR3 size: 14 residues. Germline V lookup: CDR1 SGHVS, CDR2 FNYEAQ. The CDR3 reads CASSLVQQGREQFF. The CDR3 nucleotides are TGTGCCAGCAGCTTAGTTCAACAGGGGCGAGAGCAGTTCTTC.

The chain carries TRBV6-5 and TRBJ1-1; the D is unclear. Germline V gene sequence: CDR1 MNHEY, CDR2 SVGAGI. The CDR3 length is 16 residues. Trimming removed 4 bases at V and 1 base at J, with 16 bases between. The DNA for the CDR3 is TGTGCCAGCAGTTTAGCAATGAAGGTAAAGAACACTGAAGCTTTCTTT. As protein: CASSLAMKVKNTEAFF.

This clone was seen a few times. V is TRBV7-9 and J is TRBJ1-2, with 8 bases matching TRBD1. The V and J ends lost 5 bases and 6 bases, in that order; junction bases with no gene match: 11. The CDR3 runs 15 residues. The germline gives CDR1 SEHNR, CDR2 FQNEAQ (reference sequence). Written as DNA, the CDR3 is TGTGCCAGCAGCCTTGACAGGGGCGAATCCAATGGCTACACCTTC. It is translated as CASSLDRGESNGYTF.

The V gene is TRBV9, the J gene TRBJ2-2; 8 positions agree with TRBD2. The J segment lost 0 bases and the V segment lost 1 base, leaving 5 bases of the junction unmatched. Germline lookup yields CDR1 SGDLS and CDR2 YYNGEE. The CDR3 runs 17 residues. The chain's CDR3 is CASSVFGGESNTGELFF. DNA of the CDR3: TGTGCCAGCAGCGTATTCGGGGGGGAGTCGAACACCGGGGAGCTGTTTTTT.

The rearrangement links TRBV6-5 to TRBJ1-2, with a possible D match to TRBD1 (6 bases). CDR1 is MNHEY and CDR2 is SVGAGI in the germline V gene. V was pared by 7 bases and J by 4 bases, with 19 bases between. The CDR3 runs 15 residues. This CDR3 reads CASTRGTLNPYGYTF. In DNA, the CDR3 is TGTGCCAGCACCCGAGGGACATTAAATCCCTATGGCTACACCTTC.

The chain combines TRBV14 with TRBJ2-3; 8 bases agree with TRBD2. Per germline, CDR1 SGHDN and CDR2 FVKESK. This CDR3 is built from 15 residues. The junction had 7 bases not matched to a gene; V was cut back by 7 bases and J by 1 base. The CDR3 here is CASNFRGLGTDTQYF. In DNA, the CDR3 is TGTGCCAGCAACTTCAGGGGACTAGGCACAGATACGCAGTATTTT.

The chain employs TRBV11-1 and TRBJ2-4; 9 bases match TRBD1. This CDR3 spans 15 amino acids. CDR1 SGHAT and CDR2 FQDESV come from the germline V gene (reference sequence). V trimming: 2 bases; J trimming: 9 bases; junction bases outside the gene matches: 8. DNA of the CDR3: TGTGCCAGCAGCTTACCCTCGGGACAGGGAACCATTCAGTACTTC. Translation: CASSLPSGQGTIQYF.

This clone was recorded once. The V and J genes are TRBV6-5 and TRBJ1-2, with unresolved D. In germline, CDR1 is MNHEY, CDR2 SVGAGI. This CDR3 is 13 amino acids long. Between the trimmed V and J ends, which lost 6 bases and 9 bases, there was a span of 17 bases. The CDR3 protein is CASSADSQWSYTF. The CDR3 nucleotides are TGTGCCAGCAGCGCGGACTCCCAGTGGAGCTACACCTTC.

This clone was found once. V is TRBV29-1 and J is TRBJ1-1, with a tentative D call TRBD1 (6 bases). The CDR3 consists of 15 residues. Trimming stripped 7 bases from V and 1 base from J, with 19 bases between. Per the germline V gene, CDR1 is SQVTM and CDR2 is ANQGSEA. Here the CDR3 reads CSGIEFDRWNTEAFF. CDR3 sequence (DNA): TGCAGCGGTATAGAATTCGACAGGTGGAACACTGAAGCTTTCTTT.

A remark on this clone: The identical CDR3 is also encoded by other nucleotide sequences in the sample. The V gene is TRBV7-9, the J gene TRBJ2-2; 8 bases fit TRBD1. Germline assignment: CDR1 SEHNR and CDR2 FQNEAQ (reference sequence). This CDR3 has 15 amino acids. V trimming: 5 bases; J trimming: 3 bases; junction bases outside the gene matches: 5. The CDR3 sequence is CASSPGQGYTGELFF. CDR3 DNA: TGTGCCAGCAGCCCCGGACAGGGCTACACCGGGGAGCTGTTTTTT.